The clone carrying this T cell receptor beta chain was seen a handful of times. Its target is unknown. Generated by immunoSEQ multiplex PCR, the TCRdb table keeps only in-frame clones and is missing some. The data hold roughly 68,000 clones, with 74% observed a single time. The data derive from a study of a mutant IDH1 vaccine in newly diagnosed glioma. Study-level results: Apparently unrelated to pseudoprogression were changes in the top peripheral T cell clonotypes.

As to time point: week 35, safety follow-up. Doses comprised 300 ug of mutant IDH1 20-mer peptide each, plus topical imiquimod. The material sequenced was PBMCs, taken from a glioma patient whose treatment included an IDH1 peptide vaccine. The receptor's source is a man in his fifties with glioma.

The CDR3 loop is CASSRRDPDSGNTIYF. The CDR3 coding sequence is TGCGCCAGCAGCCGCCGGGACCCGGATAGCGGAAACACCATATATTTT. The chain couples TRBV4-1 to TRBJ1-3; D might be TRBD1 (5 bases). The CDR3 loop spans 16 amino acids. Trimming took 4 bases from V and 4 from J, leaving 17 bases between them. CDR1 and CDR2 (germline): MGHRA, YSYEKL.